At least ten counts were recorded for the clone carrying this T cell receptor beta chain. Its antigen is not known. Germline CDR1 reads SGHRS; CDR2 reads YFSETQ. The CDR3 has 14 amino acids. The V end was cut by 3 bases, the J end by 3 bases, with 12 bases between. The data were taken from a study of CD8 T cells in ankylosing spondylitis. Findings of the study overall: What seemed typical of ankylosing spondylitis blood was a TCR beta motif built from roughly eight highly homologous variants.

Quantitative barcoded 5'-RACE was used to prepare TCR beta libraries. TCRdb re-called the 5' RACE reads through MiXCR, storing one row per CDR3 protein. The table shows 500,000 or so distinct CDR3 sequences, with less than 6% occurring only once. The material sequenced was blood, either unsorted or a sorted T cell fraction (not recorded which). The chain has TRBV5-1 and TRBJ1-1; possibly TRBD1 for D (5 bases). This sequence originates from a male donor with ankylosing spondylitis. DNA for the CDR3: TGCGCCAGCAGCTGGGGGGGAGGGGACACTGAAGCTTTCTTT. Protein sequence: CASSWGGGDTEAFF.